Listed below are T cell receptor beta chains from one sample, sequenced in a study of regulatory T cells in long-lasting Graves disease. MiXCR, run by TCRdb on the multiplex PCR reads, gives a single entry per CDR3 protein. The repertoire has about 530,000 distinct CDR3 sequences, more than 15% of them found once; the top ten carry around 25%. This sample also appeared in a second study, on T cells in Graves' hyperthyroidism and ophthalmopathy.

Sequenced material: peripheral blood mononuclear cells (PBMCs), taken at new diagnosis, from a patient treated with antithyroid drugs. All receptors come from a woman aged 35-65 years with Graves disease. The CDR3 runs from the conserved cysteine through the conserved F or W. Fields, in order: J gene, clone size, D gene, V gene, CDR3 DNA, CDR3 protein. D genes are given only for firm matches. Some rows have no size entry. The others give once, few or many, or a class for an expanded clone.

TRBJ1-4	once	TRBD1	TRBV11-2	TGTGCCAGCAGCCGATGGACAGGGTCTAATGAAAAACTGTTTTTT	CASSRWTGSNEKLFF
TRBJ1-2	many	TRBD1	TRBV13	TGTGCCAGCAGCACCCAAGGAGGGGGCAAGGGTGGCTACACCTTC	CASSTQGGGKGGYTF
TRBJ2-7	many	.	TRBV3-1	TGTGCCAGCAGCCCCCGGCGGCAGGGGACCCCAGACGAGCAGTACTTC	CASSPRRQGTPDEQYF
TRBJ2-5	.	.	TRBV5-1	TGCGCCAGCAGCTTGGGGGGGACGCATCAAGAGACCCAGTACTTC	CASSLGGTHQETQYF
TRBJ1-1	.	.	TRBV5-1	TGCGCCAGCAGCTTTGATGAGGGCGGCACTGAAGCTTTCTTT	CASSFDEGGTEAFF
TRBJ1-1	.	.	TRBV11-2	TGTGCCAGCAGCTTGGCGTTTGGGAGCACTGAAGCTTTCTTT	CASSLAFGSTEAFF
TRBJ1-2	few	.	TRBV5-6	TGTGCCAGCACCCCCTCAGGTAGGGAAAGTGGCTACACCTTC	CASTPSGRESGYTF
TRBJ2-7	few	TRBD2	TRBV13	TGTGCCAGCAACTCCCGGCGGGGGGGAACCTACGAGCAGTACTTC	CASNSRRGGTYEQYF
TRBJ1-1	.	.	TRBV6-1	TGTGCCAGCAGTGCCCCCGGGGGATCCAAGGGGGCTTTCTTT	CASSAPGGSKGAFF
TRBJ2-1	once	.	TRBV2	TGTGCCAGCAGTCCAGCTTCCGGGACAACCGACAATGAGCAGTTCTTC	CASSPASGTTDNEQFF
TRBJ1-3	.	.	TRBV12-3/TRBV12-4	TGTGCCAGCAGGTGGGGGGGAACTGGAAACACCATATATTTT	CASRWGGTGNTIYF
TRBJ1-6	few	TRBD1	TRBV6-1	TGTGCCACCTCACAGGGGATTAATTCACCCCTCCACTTT	CATSQGINSPLHF
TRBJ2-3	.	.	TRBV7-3	TGTGCCAGCAGCCCTAGCTTCGGTGGAGGGACAGATACGCAGTATTTT	CASSPSFGGGTDTQYF
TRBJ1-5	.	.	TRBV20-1	TGCAGTGCTCGACCTTTTGGGGTTCACAGCAATCAGCCCCAGCATTTT	CSARPFGVHSNQPQHF
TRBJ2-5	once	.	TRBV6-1	TGTGCCAGCAGTCAGAAGGAAGAGACCCAGTACTTC	CASSQKEETQYF
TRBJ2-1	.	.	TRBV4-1	TGCGCCAGCAGCCACCAGACAGGCCGGATGTACAATGAGCAGTTCTTC	CASSHQTGRMYNEQFF
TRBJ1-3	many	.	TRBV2	TGTGCCAGCCGAATGCTCTCTGGAAACACCATATATTTT	CASRMLSGNTIYF
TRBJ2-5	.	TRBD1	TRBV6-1	TGTGCCAGCATATTTCAACCGACAGGGCCCGAGACCCAGTACTTC	CASIFQPTGPETQYF